What follows is one TCR beta chain and its context. This clone was found once. What antigen it recognizes has not been identified. Qualities for individual bases were not recorded, and no much larger clone is one base off. Read against the paper, the sample's time point label means: cycle 2 day 1 (C2D1) of nivolumab. All trial patients had relapsed after autologous stem cell transplantation, with cohorts A, B and C differing in prior brentuximab vedotin exposure. A total of fewer than 65 patients with relapsed/refractory classical Hodgkin lymphoma made up the trial cohort, and each patient's best overall response was complete response, partial response or progressive disease. Trial patients were treated with single-agent nivolumab in the multi-cohort phase II CheckMate 205 trial. An independent review committee assessed best overall response by applying the 2007 International Working Group response criteria. PBMCs from the trial were collected at three points: immediately before nivolumab initiation (C1D1), and during therapy at cycle 2 day 1 and cycle 4 day 1. Peripheral blood was collected in 8 mL Vacutainer Cell Preparation Tubes, from which PBMCs were isolated by centrifugation and then cryopreserved.

Genomic DNA was isolated using the Qiagen DNeasy kit from unsorted PBMCs as well as from negatively selected CD4+ and CD8+ fractions. TCR beta CDR3 regions were subjected to amplification by immunoSEQ multiplex PCR with primers that anneal to V and J segments. A synthetic immune receptor repertoire was used to minimize amplification bias, and any residual bias was removed computationally once sequencing was done. On the authors' methods: Repertoire diversity was quantified as the Shannon entropy index using custom Python scripts. Unsorted, CD4+ and CD8+ repertoires were analyzed separately, except in combined analyses where CD4+ and CD8+ sequences were merged in silico. A clone was considered expanded if an increase in frequency of at least 2-fold after treatment relative to C1D1 was found, and a pseudocount of 0.5 was applied to clones undetected at baseline. Clones with 0 or 1 copy at C1D1 were classified as singleton clones, and clones with 2 or more copies were classified as non-singleton clones. Clones expanded in unsorted samples were labelled as CD4+, CD8+ or unknown by matching protein sequences in sorted samples from the same patient. Wilcoxon tests were applied to paired samples to test diversity changes from C1D1 to C4D1. TCRdb obtained this table from immuneACCESS and retained in-frame rearrangements with V and J assigned. These tables miss some clones; where compared with another copy, unresolved V genes account for less than half of the shortfall, and the remainder is unexplained. V, J and clone size were drawn from that table, and D and trimming were deduced from the DNA. The sample records approximately 100,000 clones, approximately 90% of which are singletons. About 6.4% of the sample belongs to the ten largest clones.

The sample is drawn from a study of PD-1 blockade in classical Hodgkin lymphoma (TCRdb year 2020). In terms of the full investigation: Nivolumab dosing was 3 mg/kg intravenously every 2 weeks, continuing until either disease progression or unacceptable toxicity. The study used CyTOF and TCR beta sequencing to define a peripheral blood immune signature of response to PD-1 blockade in classical Hodgkin lymphoma. On the study overall, not on this receptor specifically: A significant rise by C4D1 was seen in CD4+ but not CD8+ TCR diversity (p=0.0027 vs p=0.16), with the rise being most apparent in complete responders (p=0.02). Trial patients achieving complete response had baseline diversity similar to newly diagnosed patients, whereas partial responders and progressors had significantly lower diversity. Lower diversity was observed in patients in whom nivolumab was started less than 1 year after ASCT, and these patients were excluded from later analyses so that confounding by immune reconstitution would be avoided. Baseline TCR diversity was reported as lower in newly diagnosed patients than in healthy donors, and lower still in relapsed/refractory patients. The study was limited to a single clinical trial cohort, and causes of repertoire differences, possibly disease activity or prior therapy, remained undefined.

The germline V gene supplies CDR1 SNHLY and CDR2 FYNNEI. Trimming accounts for 9 bases at V and 6 bases at J, while the number of junction bases matched to no gene is 11. Including the terminal cysteine and phenylalanine, the CDR3 comprises 14 residues. The sequence is cut down to CDR3 DNA, 42 bases in frame from base 1. The chain couples TRBV2 to TRBJ1-2; TRBD1 matches 9 bases in the middle. The TCR originated in a human donor with classical Hodgkin lymphoma. Sequencing was performed on peripheral blood mononuclear cells (PBMCs), taken before the second cycle of nivolumab. In nucleotides, the sequence is TGTGCCAGATCTGGCCGGGACAGGGTGAATGGCTACACCTTC. Its product reads: CARSGRDRVNGYTF.